Listed here is a single T cell receptor beta chain. Its cognate antigen is unknown. Researchers ran the PCR with 60 Vbeta and 13 Jbeta primers. Data came from immunoSEQ multiplex PCR; TCRdb stores just in-frame clones and leaves some out. The sample has under 110,000 clones, over 55% seen once. This sample stems from a study of cytomegalovirus exposure and HLA in healthy donors. Study-wide results and caveats: Segments of the TCR beta V type were, in most cases, productive about 87% or about 30% of the time in an earlier analysis. It was reported that the classifier diagnosed cytomegalovirus status with high specificity and sensitivity in both the original and validation cohorts.

This CDR3 contains 11 residues. The V and J ends lost 4 bases and 6 bases respectively, with 6 bases between them. The germline CDR1 and CDR2 sequences are MDHEN and SYDVKM. The sample was PBMCs. V and J are TRBV28 and TRBJ1-1; no firm D call. This clonotype originated in a female donor in good health and CMV-seronegative. The CDR3 spells CASSYGAEAFF. CDR3 in DNA: TGTGCCAGCAGTTACGGGGCTGAAGCTTTCTTT.